This entry lists 5 T cell receptor beta chains sequenced from one sample in a study of control samples from healthy donors and cancer patients. The assay was immunoSEQ multiplex PCR, and TCRdb's table has in-frame clones only and misses some. Found here are tens of thousands of clones, roughly 84% of them singletons; the top ten hold around 3%. The sample consisted of PBMCs. These receptor sequences come from a woman aged 50 to 60 with lung cancer.

The rearrangement uses TRBV10-3 and TRBJ1-2, with D maybe TRBD1 (6 bases). V dropped 10 bases and J dropped 2 bases, with 8 bases sitting between them. The CDR3 length is 11 residues. CDR1 and CDR2 from the germline V gene are ENHRY and SYGVKD. CDR3 DNA sequence: TGTGCCACTACAGGGAACTATGGCTACACCTTC. Its protein product is CATTGNYGYTF.

The rearrangement links TRBV5-1 to TRBJ2-7, with 9 bases that match TRBD2. The V segment lost 3 bases and the J segment 6 bases; nucleotides outside the gene matches: 4. The CDR3 is made up of 13 amino acids. CDR1 is SGHRS, CDR2 YFSETQ, per germline. This chain's CDR3 is CASSSGLALEQYF. CDR3 nucleotides: TGCGCCAGCAGCTCTGGACTAGCGCTCGAGCAGTACTTC.

The chain carries TRBV4-3 and TRBJ2-1; D remains ambiguous. Germline V CDR1 and CDR2: LGHNA, YSLEER. Deletions cut 3 bases from V and 1 base from J, with 7 bases between. CDR3 length equals 14 residues. The CDR3 sequence: CASSHSRSYNEQFF. The CDR3 DNA follows: TGCGCCAGCAGCCACTCAAGGTCCTACAATGAGCAGTTCTTC.

This rearrangement joins TRBV2 to TRBJ1-5; D unclear. This CDR3 is 12 amino acids long. Germline V gene sequence: CDR1 SNHLY, CDR2 FYNNEI. The V end lost 7 bases, the J end lost 7 bases, and 11 bases lay between the germline ends. The DNA for the CDR3 is TGTGCCAGCACCGATACTGGCCAGCCCCAGCATTTT. It encodes CASTDTGQPQHF.

V usage is TRBV2 and J usage is TRBJ2-2; the D call may be TRBD1 or TRBD2 (5 bases each). Germline values: CDR1 SNHLY, CDR2 FYNNEI. V was clipped by 8 bases and J by 6 bases, with 16 bases between them. The CDR3 is 14 residues long. The CDR3 spells CASSQRQRAGELFF. The CDR3 nucleotides are TGTGCCAGCTCCCAGCGACAGAGGGCCGGGGAGCTGTTTTTT.